This paragraph reports one TCR beta chain. Per the study methods: Nucleated cell number was recorded as an estimate derived from reference gene primer amplification. Some clones are missing from TCRdb's copy, which holds only in-frame ones; the method was immunoSEQ multiplex PCR. D and trimming were read from the DNA, whereas the V and J calls and clone size are those reported in that table. This table holds 78,000 or so clones, approximately 86% found once. The sample comes from a study of blood T cell repertoires in COVID-19. Study-wide context: Researchers got acute and convalescent COVID-19 samples from the United States, Italy and Spain.

Trimming left V 1 base short and J 5 bases short, with 14 bases between. Per germline, CDR1 LGHNA and CDR2 YSLEER. CDR3 length equals 15 residues. Sequencing was done on a sample of peripheral blood. The V and J genes are TRBV4-3 and TRBJ2-5; D possibly corresponds to TRBD1 (6 bases). The TCR comes from a man aged 45-65 years with active or convalescent COVID-19. The CDR3 DNA reads TGCGCCAGCAGCCAAGGGGGGCAGGGGATTGAGACCCAGTACTTC. Translation: CASSQGGQGIETQYF.